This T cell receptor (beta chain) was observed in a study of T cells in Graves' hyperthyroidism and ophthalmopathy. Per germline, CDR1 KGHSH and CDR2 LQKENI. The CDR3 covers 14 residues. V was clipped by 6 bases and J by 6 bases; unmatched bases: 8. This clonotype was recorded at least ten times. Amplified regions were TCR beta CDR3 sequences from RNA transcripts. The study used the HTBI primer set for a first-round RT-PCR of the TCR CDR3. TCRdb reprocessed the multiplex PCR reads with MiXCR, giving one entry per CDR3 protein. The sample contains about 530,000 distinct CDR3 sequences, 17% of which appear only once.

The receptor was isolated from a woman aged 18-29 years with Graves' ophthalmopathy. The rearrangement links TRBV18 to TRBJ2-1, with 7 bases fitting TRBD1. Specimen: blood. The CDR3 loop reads CASSPETGINEQFF. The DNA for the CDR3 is TGTGCCAGCTCGCCCGAGACAGGGATCAATGAGCAGTTCTTC.